The 23 T cell receptor beta chains below all came from one sample that was sequenced in a study of OX40 agonist ivuxolimab in advanced cancers. Generated by immunoSEQ multiplex PCR, the TCRdb table keeps only in-frame clones and is missing some. The sample yields some 35,000 clones, 70% to 80% seen once. The sample here was CD4+ or CD8+ T cells sorted from blood, taken in a trial of the OX40 agonist ivuxolimab. The receptors shown here come from an adult with an advanced solid tumor such as melanoma, head and neck, liver or kidney cancer.

The V and J genes are TRBV19 and TRBJ2-3, with D unclear. Germline lookup yields CDR1 LNHDA and CDR2 SQIVND (reference sequence). CDR3 size: 12 residues. V was cut by 6 bases and J by 3 bases, with 7 bases left in between. CDR3 region: CASRMETDTQYF. CDR3 coding DNA: TGTGCCAGTAGAATGGAAACAGATACGCAGTATTTT.

This rearrangement joins TRBV28 to TRBJ2-5; the D is unclear. This CDR3 contains 16 residues. V was trimmed by 6 bases and J by 1 base, leaving 18 bases between them. Germline assignment: CDR1 MDHEN and CDR2 SYDVKM. CDR3 loop: CASSLEIWTAQETQYF. The DNA of the CDR3 is TGTGCCAGCAGCTTAGAGATCTGGACGGCCCAAGAGACCCAGTACTTC. Complete variable domain (other parts from reference TRBV28 and TRBJ2-5): DVKVTQSSRYLVKRTGEKVFLECVQDMDHENMFWYRQDPGLGLRLIYFSYDVKMKEKGDIPEGYSVSREKKERFSLILESASTNQTSMYLCASSLEIWTAQETQYFGPGTRLLVL.

The rearrangement uses TRBV7-8 and TRBJ2-7; D gene unclear. CDR1 is SGHVS, CDR2 FQNEAQ, per germline. Trimming removed 1 base from V and 6 bases from J, with 7 bases in between. The CDR3 sequence is 12 residues long. This CDR3 is CASSLVAGEQYF. As DNA, the CDR3 is TGTGCCAGCAGCTTAGTCGCAGGCGAGCAGTACTTC. Full variable domain (remainder filled in from reference TRBV7-8 and TRBJ2-7): GAGVSQSPRYKVAKRGQDVALRCDPISGHVSLFWYQQALGQGPEFLTYFQNEAQLDKSGLPSDRFFAERPEGSVSTLKIQRTQQEDSAVYLCASSLVAGEQYFGPGTRLTVT.

The chain couples TRBV27 to TRBJ2-1; D is perhaps TRBD2 (6 bases). The CDR3 length is 14 residues. The V and J ends lost 4 bases and 8 bases respectively, with 15 bases between them. Germline assignment: CDR1 MNHEY and CDR2 SMNVEV (reference sequence). The CDR3 spells CASSSTRPRDEQFF. CDR3 DNA sequence: TGTGCCAGCAGTTCGACTAGACCTCGGGATGAGCAGTTCTTC.

This rearrangement joins TRBV7-6 to TRBJ1-3; maybe TRBD1 (5 bases). The CDR3 length is 14 residues. The germline V and J ends were trimmed by 4 bases and 9 bases, with 16 bases remaining between them. Per the germline V gene, CDR1 is SGHVS and CDR2 is FNYEAQ. The CDR3 is CASSSETASRTIYF. The CDR3, as DNA: TGTGCCAGCAGCTCGGAGACAGCCTCCCGCACCATATATTTT.

V usage is TRBV5-4 and J usage is TRBJ2-7; D ambiguous. Germline CDR1 SGHNT, CDR2 YYREEE (reference sequence). This CDR3 region has 15 residues. Trimming left V 5 bases short and J 7 bases short, with 22 bases between. The CDR3 is CASRPGPTDASEQYF. The CDR3 nucleotides are TGTGCCAGCAGACCCGGGCCTACAGACGCTTCAGAGCAGTACTTC. The whole variable domain, filled in from reference TRBV5-4 and TRBJ2-7, reads ETGVTQSPTHLIKTRGQQVTLRCSSQSGHNTVSWYQQALGQGPQFIFQYYREEENGRGNFPPRFSGLQFPNYSSELNVNALELDDSALYLCASRPGPTDASEQYFGPGTRLTVT.

The V call is TRBV10-1, the J call TRBJ2-1; D gene uncertain. The CDR3 has 11 residues. V shed 5 bases and J shed 10 bases, with 9 bases lying between them. Germline CDR1 WNHNN, CDR2 SYGVQD (reference sequence). This chain's CDR3 is CASSLSSEQFF. The CDR3, as DNA: TGCGCCAGCAGTCTCTCGTCCGAGCAGTTCTTC.

The V gene is TRBV28, the J gene TRBJ1-2, with unresolved D. This CDR3 has 13 residues. CDR1 MDHEN and CDR2 SYDVKM come from the germline V gene. The V end was cut by 5 bases, the J end by 4 bases, with 11 bases between. This CDR3 reads CASSREVLYGYTF. CDR3 sequence (DNA): TGTGCCAGCAGTCGGGAAGTCCTCTATGGCTACACCTTC.

This clone occurred once. The gene calls are TRBV11-2 and TRBJ2-5; 9 nucleotides line up with TRBD1. The CDR3 loop spans 16 amino acids. Germline V CDR1 and CDR2: SGHAT, FQNNGV. V lost 2 bases to trimming and J lost 2 bases; unmatched junction nucleotides: 6. CDR3 sequence reads: CASSLLGTGPQETQYF. CDR3 in DNA: TGTGCCAGCAGCTTACTCGGGACAGGGCCACAAGAGACCCAGTACTTC.

J is TRBJ2-3 and V is TRBV30; 7 bases fit TRBD1. The V segment lost 1 base and the J segment 9 bases; nucleotides outside the gene matches: 7. The CDR3 loop spans 13 amino acids. The germline CDR1 and CDR2 sequences are GTSNPN and SVGIG (reference sequence). The CDR3 DNA reads as TGTGCCTGGAGTGAGGCAGGGGGTTTGACGCAGTATTTT. It codes for CAWSEAGGLTQYF.

The chain uses TRBV29-1 and TRBJ2-1; D unclear. Looked up from germline, CDR1 is SQVTM and CDR2 is ANQGSEA. CDR3 length: 14 amino acids. Trimming pared 5 bases from V and 0 bases from J, leaving 11 bases between. In nucleotides, the CDR3 is TGCAGCGTTTCCCTCCTCGGCTCCTACAATGAGCAGTTCTTC. Its translation is CSVSLLGSYNEQFF.

This chain joins TRBV10-3 and TRBJ1-1; D might be TRBD1 (6 bases). The CDR3 is 16 residues long. The ends were cut back, 6 bases at V and 0 bases at J, with 17 bases in the middle. Per germline, CDR1 ENHRY and CDR2 SYGVKD. The CDR3 loop reads CAIRGVTGNMNTEAFF. In DNA, the CDR3 is TGTGCCATCAGGGGCGTAACAGGGAACATGAACACTGAAGCTTTCTTT.

V and J are TRBV5-5 and TRBJ2-7; D is possibly TRBD2 (5 bases). This CDR3 is 14 amino acids long. Trimming left V 2 bases short and J 0 bases short, with 9 bases between. Germline-derived CDR1 and CDR2 are SGHKS and YYEKEE (reference sequence). The DNA for the CDR3 is TGTGCCAGCAGCTTCGTGACTATCTCCTACGAGCAGTACTTC. This gives the protein CASSFVTISYEQYF.

V is TRBV28 and J is TRBJ1-5; D is ambiguous. The germline CDR1 and CDR2 sequences are MDHEN and SYDVKM. Between the trimmed V and J ends, which lost 1 base and 1 base, there was a span of 5 bases. This CDR3 is 14 amino acids long. Written as DNA, the CDR3 is TGTGCCAGCAGTTTATTAGTAAGCAATCAGCCCCAGCATTTT. It codes for CASSLLVSNQPQHF.

This rearrangement joins TRBV5-5 to TRBJ2-1; no clear D gene. This CDR3 region has 18 residues. Germline loops: CDR1 SGHKS, CDR2 YYEKEE (reference sequence). V lost 1 base, J lost 6 bases, and 23 bases lay in between. The CDR3 nucleotides are TGTGCCAGCAGCTTGAGTATAGGTGTATACCGAGGATCCAATGAGCAGTTCTTC. Residues: CASSLSIGVYRGSNEQFF.

J is TRBJ2-1 and V is TRBV5-1; no clear D gene. Germline CDR1 is SGHRS and CDR2 is YFSETQ. Trimming removed 5 bases at V and 5 bases at J, with 11 bases between. This CDR3 has 13 residues. The chain's CDR3 is CASRIALNNEQFF. CDR3 coding DNA: TGCGCCAGCAGAATCGCCCTTAACAATGAGCAGTTCTTC.

The chain has TRBV18 and TRBJ2-7; TRBD1 agrees at 10 bases. J gave up 4 bases and V 2 bases, and 5 bases lay outside the gene matches. The CDR3 contains 15 residues. The germline gives CDR1 KGHSH, CDR2 LQKENI. The CDR3 region is CASSPTGTGEYEQYF. The CDR3 DNA is TGTGCCAGCTCACCAACCGGGACAGGGGAATACGAGCAGTACTTC. The full variable domain, its missing parts supplied by reference TRBV18 and TRBJ2-7, is NAGVMQNPRHLVRRRGQEARLRCSPMKGHSHVYWYRQLPEEGLKFMVYLQKENIIDESGMPKERFSAEFPKEGPSILRIQQVVRGDSAAYFCASSPTGTGEYEQYFGPGTRLTVT.

The gene calls are TRBV4-1 and TRBJ2-3, with D tentatively TRBD1 or TRBD2 (7 bases each). Trimming stripped 0 bases from V and 10 bases from J, with 14 bases between. The germline V gene has CDR1 MGHRA and CDR2 YSYEKL. The CDR3 has 14 amino acids. The CDR3 sequence: CASSQDDGGTAQYF. The CDR3 DNA follows: TGCGCCAGCAGCCAAGATGACGGGGGGACAGCGCAGTATTTT.

The genes are TRBV6-1 and TRBJ1-1; maybe TRBD1 (5 bases). Germline V gene lookup returns CDR1 MNHNS and CDR2 SASEGT. V was trimmed by 4 bases and J by 4 bases, leaving 16 bases between them. This CDR3 has 15 residues. As DNA, the CDR3 is TGTGCCAGCAGTGCAACCCCCGGAGGGGTCACTGAAGCTTTCTTT. Protein sequence: CASSATPGGVTEAFF.

The chain joins TRBV10-3 to TRBJ1-1; D gene ambiguous. Trimming pared 4 bases from V and 10 bases from J, leaving 16 bases between. Per germline, CDR1 ENHRY and CDR2 SYGVKD. The CDR3 loop spans 13 amino acids. Here the CDR3 reads CAISGPESGAAFF. CDR3 coding DNA: TGTGCCATCAGTGGGCCGGAAAGCGGCGCAGCTTTCTTT.

The rearrangement joins TRBV9 to TRBJ2-2; D is perhaps TRBD2 (6 bases). This CDR3 comprises 14 residues. Germline V lookup: CDR1 SGDLS, CDR2 YYNGEE. The V gene lost 0 bases and the J gene lost 7 bases, with 10 bases spanning the gap. CDR3 region: CASSVDRRGGELFF. CDR3 coding DNA: TGTGCCAGCAGCGTAGACAGGCGGGGCGGGGAGCTGTTTTTT.

The gene calls are TRBV19 and TRBJ2-7; D is uncertain. This CDR3 is 16 amino acids long. From germline, CDR1 is LNHDA and CDR2 SQIVND (reference sequence). With 3 bases removed from V and 2 bases from J, the gap between germline ends came to 17 bases. The CDR3 bases are TGTGCCAGTAGTATTACATCCGGACGGTTCCCCTACGAGCAGTACTTC. Its translation is CASSITSGRFPYEQYF.

This chain joins TRBV11-2 and TRBJ2-5; 11 nucleotides agree with TRBD1. V lost 4 bases, J lost 4 bases, and 5 bases stayed unmatched. The V gene's germline CDR1 is SGHAT and CDR2 FQNNGV. CDR3 length: 15 amino acids. CDR3 amino acids: CASSSGDRGAETQYF. DNA of the CDR3: TGTGCCAGCAGCTCAGGGGACAGGGGGGCAGAGACCCAGTACTTC.